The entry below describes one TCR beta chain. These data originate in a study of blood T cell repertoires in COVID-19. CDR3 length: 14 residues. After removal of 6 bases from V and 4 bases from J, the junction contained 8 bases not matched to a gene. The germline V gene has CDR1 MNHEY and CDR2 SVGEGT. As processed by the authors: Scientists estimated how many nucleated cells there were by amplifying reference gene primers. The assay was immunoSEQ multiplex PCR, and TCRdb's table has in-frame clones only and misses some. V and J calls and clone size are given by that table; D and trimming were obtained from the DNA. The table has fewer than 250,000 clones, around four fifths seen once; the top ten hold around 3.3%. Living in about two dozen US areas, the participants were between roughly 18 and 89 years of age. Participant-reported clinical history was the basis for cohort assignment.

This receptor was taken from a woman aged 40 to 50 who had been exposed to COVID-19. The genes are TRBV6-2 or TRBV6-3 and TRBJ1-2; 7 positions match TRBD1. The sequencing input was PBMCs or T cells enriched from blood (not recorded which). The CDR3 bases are TGTGCCAGCAGCCCCACAGGGGCGGTCTATGGCTACACCTTC. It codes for CASSPTGAVYGYTF.